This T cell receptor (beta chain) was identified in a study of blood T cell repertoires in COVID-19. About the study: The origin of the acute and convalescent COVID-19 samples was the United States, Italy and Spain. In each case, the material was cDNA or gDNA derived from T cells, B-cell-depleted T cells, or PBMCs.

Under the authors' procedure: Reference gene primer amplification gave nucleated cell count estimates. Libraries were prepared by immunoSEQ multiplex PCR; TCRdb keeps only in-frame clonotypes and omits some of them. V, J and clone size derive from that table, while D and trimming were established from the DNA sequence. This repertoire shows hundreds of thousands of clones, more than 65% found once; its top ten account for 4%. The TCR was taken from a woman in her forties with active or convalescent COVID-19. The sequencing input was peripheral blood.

For the CDR3, the DNA is TGTGCCAGCAGAGAGGGACACCTGAACACTGAAGCTTTCTTT. This codes for CASREGHLNTEAFF. This rearrangement joins TRBV6-4 to TRBJ1-1; a weak D match, TRBD1 (6 bases). V was cut by 6 bases and J by 0 bases, with 11 bases left in between. Germline V gene data show CDR1 as MRHNA and CDR2 as SNTAGT. The CDR3 has 14 residues.